These 22 T cell receptor beta chains share one sample of origin, sequenced in a study of CD8 T cells in Susac syndrome. Random hexamers were used to reverse transcribe an amount of roughly 0.45 to 1 ug RNA. MiXCR, run by TCRdb on the immunoSEQ multiplex PCR reads, gives a single entry per CDR3 protein. Of approximately 25,000 distinct CDR3 sequences listed, about 94% are singletons. Sequenced input: CD8+ T cells from PBMCs. The receptors were gathered from a human donor with Susac syndrome.

The chain has TRBV11-2 and TRBJ2-1; 11 bases map to TRBD2. The CDR3 sequence is 17 residues long. CDR1 and CDR2 (germline): SGHAT, FQNNGV. Trimming took 1 base from V and 4 from J; bases not matched to a gene: 6. The CDR3 region has the DNA TGTGCCAGCAGCTTAGGGGGACTAGCGGACTATTACAATGAGCAGTTCTTC. Translated: CASSLGGLADYYNEQFF.

A word on this clonotype: The germline gene is not matched at one end of the junction; a read error may be the cause. The chain uses TRBV28 and TRBJ2-7; D uncertain. Germline CDR1 is MDHEN and CDR2 is SYDVKM. The CDR3 is 12 residues long. The CDR3 sequence is CASSLGQLNRDF. CDR3 bases: TGTGCCAGCAGTTTGGGTCAGCTCAATAGGGACTTC.

The chain uses TRBV7-2 and TRBJ1-1; maybe TRBD1 (5 bases). The V end lost 0 bases, the J end lost 1 base, and 9 bases lay between the germline ends. CDR3 size: 15 residues. Germline lookup yields CDR1 SGHTA and CDR2 FQGNSA. The CDR3 is CASSLARQGNTEAFF. The CDR3 bases are TGTGCCAGCAGCTTAGCGCGGCAGGGGAACACTGAAGCTTTCTTT.

Concerning this clonotype itself: Likely a read error: the CDR3 ends without its conserved phenylalanine or tryptophan. The CDR3 nucleotides read TGCGCCAGCAGCTTGGACTGGAGTGGGGAGACCCAGTACTCC. Translated, it gives CASSLDWSGETQYS. This rearrangement joins TRBV5-1 to TRBJ2-5, with no clear D. Germline V gives CDR1 SGHRS, CDR2 YFSETQ. The CDR3 spans 14 residues. Trimming left V 0 bases short and J 5 bases short, with 11 bases between.

V usage is TRBV7-9 and J usage is TRBJ2-2; no definite D call. The CDR3 extends over 14 amino acids. Germline CDR1 reads SEHNR; CDR2 reads FQNEAQ (reference sequence). Trimming cost V 5 bases and J 5 bases, with 12 bases left between them. In DNA form, the CDR3 reads TGTGCCAGCAGCCCTCCCCAAAATACCGGGGAGCTGTTTTTT. Its protein is CASSPPQNTGELFF.

The chain uses TRBV6-4 and TRBJ2-1, with 8 bases lining up with TRBD1. Trimming took 5 bases from V and 2 from J; bases not matched to a gene: 5. Germline values: CDR1 MRHNA, CDR2 SNTAGT. This CDR3 comprises 15 residues. CDR3 coding DNA: TGTGCCAGCAGTCCGGGACAGGAGCCCTACAATGAGCAGTTCTTC. Translation gives CASSPGQEPYNEQFF.

This chain joins TRBV29-1 and TRBJ1-4, with a tentative D call TRBD1 (5 bases). The length of the CDR3 is 14 residues. Trimming left V 4 bases short and J 5 bases short, with 14 bases between. Per the germline V gene, CDR1 is SQVTM and CDR2 is ANQGSEA. The CDR3 coding sequence is TGCAGCGTTGCAGGGAATAGGGCGAATGAAAAACTGTTTTTT. Amino acids: CSVAGNRANEKLFF.

The chain combines TRBV6-5 with TRBJ2-2; D is perhaps TRBD1 (5 bases). Germline V gene data show CDR1 as MNHEY and CDR2 as SVGAGI. The CDR3 sequence is 18 residues long. Trimming shortened V by 0 bases and J by 3 bases, and 17 bases separated the two germline ends. In DNA form, the CDR3 reads TGTGCCAGCAGTTACTCGAGGAAGTACCAAGGGGACACCGGGGAGCTGTTTTTT. This translates into CASSYSRKYQGDTGELFF.

The chain employs TRBV5-6 and TRBJ2-5, with D maybe TRBD2 (5 bases). The CDR3 is made up of 16 amino acids. CDR1 SGHDT and CDR2 YYEEEE come from the germline V gene. V lost 3 bases and J lost 4, with 19 bases in between. CDR3 protein: CASSSLTRPGGETQYF. DNA of the CDR3: TGTGCCAGCAGCTCCTTGACCCGACCCGGAGGAGAGACCCAGTACTTC.

The rearrangement links TRBV12-3 or TRBV12-4 to TRBJ1-2, with TRBD1 matching 8 bases. The length of the CDR3 is 15 residues. The trim removed 5 bases at V and 3 bases at J, leaving 8 bases unmatched. The CDR3 nucleotides read TGTGCCAGCAGTCTGACAGGGGAGAATTACTATGGCTACACCTTC. Translating it yields CASSLTGENYYGYTF.

The chain links TRBV9 to TRBJ2-2, with D possibly being TRBD1 (7 bases). Looked up from germline, CDR1 is SGDLS and CDR2 is YYNGEE. There are 17 residues in the CDR3. Trimming cost V 2 bases and J 2 bases, with 16 bases left between them. CDR3 region: CASSVRRDRPNTGELFF. CDR3 in DNA: TGTGCCAGCAGCGTTAGGCGGGACAGACCTAACACCGGGGAGCTGTTTTTT. Using reference TRBV9 and TRBJ2-2 for the parts outside the CDR3, the full variable domain is DSGVTQTPKHLITATGQRVTLRCSPRSGDLSVYWYQQSLDQGLQFLIQYYNGEERAKGNILERFSAQQFPDLHSELNLSSLELGDSALYFCASSVRRDRPNTGELFFGEGSRLTVL.

The V gene is TRBV10-3, the J gene TRBJ2-7; D is ambiguous. This CDR3 spans 12 amino acids. In germline, CDR1 is ENHRY, CDR2 SYGVKD. V was cut by 0 bases and J by 5 bases, with 5 bases left in between. The CDR3: CAISESGHEQYF. The CDR3, as DNA: TGTGCCATCAGTGAGTCTGGGCACGAGCAGTACTTC.

The V call is TRBV28, the J call TRBJ2-1, with D tentatively TRBD2 (6 bases). The V gene lost 6 bases and the J gene lost 3 bases, with 18 bases spanning the gap. CDR1 is MDHEN and CDR2 is SYDVKM in the germline V gene. CDR3 length: 16 residues. CDR3 bases: TGTGCCAGCAGGACCGCGGAGGGGCGCCGCTACAATGAGCAGTTCTTC. Its translation: CASRTAEGRRYNEQFF. Full variable domain (remainder filled in from reference TRBV28 and TRBJ2-1): DVKVTQSSRYLVKRTGEKVFLECVQDMDHENMFWYRQDPGLGLRLIYFSYDVKMKEKGDIPEGYSVSREKKERFSLILESASTNQTSMYLCASRTAEGRRYNEQFFGPGTRLTVL.

The chain couples TRBV5-6 to TRBJ2-7; tentative D call: TRBD1 (6 bases). Trimming took off 5 bases at V and 3 bases at J, with 21 bases between the two ends. The length of the CDR3 is 16 residues. The germline V gene encodes CDR1 SGHDT and CDR2 YYEEEE. CDR3 nucleotides: TGTGCCAGCAGTTCCCTCCGTGGACAGTCCCTCTACGAGCAGTACTTC. Translation: CASSSLRGQSLYEQYF.

The V and J genes are TRBV20-1 and TRBJ2-2, with 7 positions matching TRBD1. The CDR3 extends over 14 amino acids. Germline CDR1 DFQATT, CDR2 SNEGSKA (reference sequence). CDR3 in amino acids: CSFTRGMNTGELFF. CDR3 nucleotide sequence: TGCAGCTTTACCAGGGGGATGAACACCGGGGAGCTGTTTTTT.

This clonotype was recorded only once. The CDR3 DNA reads as TGTGCCAGCAGCTGGGGACAGGGCTTCGGAGCTTTCTTT. As protein: CASSWGQGFGAFF. The V call is TRBV11-2, the J call TRBJ1-1; 9 nucleotides match TRBD1. Germline loops: CDR1 SGHAT, CDR2 FQNNGV. V shed 4 bases, J shed 10 bases, and the junction held 7 bases outside the gene matches. This CDR3 has 13 residues.

This clonotype is a singleton in its sample. The J gene is TRBJ2-2, the V gene TRBV9; 10 bases are a match to TRBD1. CDR1 and CDR2 from the germline V gene are SGDLS and YYNGEE. V was clipped by 4 bases and J by 6 bases; unmatched bases: 21. The CDR3 covers 20 residues. The CDR3 DNA reads TGTGCCAGCAGCCCCGGGGACAGGGGCCCCTTCTCCTGGACGGCCGGGGAGCTGTTTTTT. Its translation is CASSPGDRGPFSWTAGELFF. The whole variable domain, remainder taken from reference TRBV9 and TRBJ2-2, is DSGVTQTPKHLITATGQRVTLRCSPRSGDLSVYWYQQSLDQGLQFLIQYYNGEERAKGNILERFSAQQFPDLHSELNLSSLELGDSALYFCASSPGDRGPFSWTAGELFFGEGSRLTVL.

The chain recombines TRBV20-1 with TRBJ2-5, with no clear D. From germline, CDR1 is DFQATT and CDR2 SNEGSKA (reference sequence). The CDR3 runs to 14 residues. Trimming stripped 2 bases from V and 1 base from J, with 11 bases between. CDR3 DNA sequence: TGCAGTGCTAGACTACCCACGGGCCAAGAGACCCAGTACTTC. Protein sequence: CSARLPTGQETQYF.

The CDR3: CASSSTGNQPQHF. The CDR3 DNA reads TGCGCCAGCAGCTCGACAGGTAATCAGCCCCAGCATTTT. This chain joins TRBV5-1 and TRBJ1-5, with D perhaps TRBD1 (6 bases). Trimming removed 3 bases from V and 4 bases from J, with 8 bases in between. Germline assignment: CDR1 SGHRS and CDR2 YFSETQ. The CDR3 totals 13 residues.

This clonotype was counted a few times. The CDR3 DNA follows: TGTGCCAGCAGCTTATCCCCGCCCGGGACAGGCTACGAGCAGTACTTC. As protein: CASSLSPPGTGYEQYF. The chain recombines TRBV7-2 with TRBJ2-7, with TRBD1 matching over 8 bases. Germline CDR1 reads SGHTA; CDR2 reads FQGNSA. V shed 2 bases, J shed 3 bases, and the junction held 9 bases outside the gene matches. The CDR3 totals 16 residues.

This clonotype came up once. The V gene is TRBV6-1, the J gene TRBJ1-1, with D unresolved. The germline CDR1 and CDR2 sequences are MNHNS and SASEGT. This CDR3 is built from 10 residues. V was cut by 10 bases and J by 1 base, with 4 bases left in between. The DNA for the CDR3 is TGTGCCACCTGGAACACTGAAGCTTTCTTT. Protein product: CATWNTEAFF.

V is TRBV7-9 and J is TRBJ1-1, with D unclear. The germline gives CDR1 SEHNR, CDR2 FQNEAQ (reference sequence). The CDR3 consists of 15 residues. Trimming took off 5 bases at V and 1 base at J, with 14 bases between the two ends. The CDR3 bases are TGTGCCAGCAGCCGAACCGGGGATGGGAACACTGAAGCTTTCTTT. It encodes CASSRTGDGNTEAFF. The full variable domain, in which reference TRBV7-9 and TRBJ1-1 provide the parts outside the CDR3, is DTGVSQNPRHKITKRGQNVTFRCDPISEHNRLYWYRQTLGQGPEFLTYFQNEAQLEKSRLLSDRFSAERPKGSFSTLEIQRTEQGDSAMYLCASSRTGDGNTEAFFGQGTRLTVV.